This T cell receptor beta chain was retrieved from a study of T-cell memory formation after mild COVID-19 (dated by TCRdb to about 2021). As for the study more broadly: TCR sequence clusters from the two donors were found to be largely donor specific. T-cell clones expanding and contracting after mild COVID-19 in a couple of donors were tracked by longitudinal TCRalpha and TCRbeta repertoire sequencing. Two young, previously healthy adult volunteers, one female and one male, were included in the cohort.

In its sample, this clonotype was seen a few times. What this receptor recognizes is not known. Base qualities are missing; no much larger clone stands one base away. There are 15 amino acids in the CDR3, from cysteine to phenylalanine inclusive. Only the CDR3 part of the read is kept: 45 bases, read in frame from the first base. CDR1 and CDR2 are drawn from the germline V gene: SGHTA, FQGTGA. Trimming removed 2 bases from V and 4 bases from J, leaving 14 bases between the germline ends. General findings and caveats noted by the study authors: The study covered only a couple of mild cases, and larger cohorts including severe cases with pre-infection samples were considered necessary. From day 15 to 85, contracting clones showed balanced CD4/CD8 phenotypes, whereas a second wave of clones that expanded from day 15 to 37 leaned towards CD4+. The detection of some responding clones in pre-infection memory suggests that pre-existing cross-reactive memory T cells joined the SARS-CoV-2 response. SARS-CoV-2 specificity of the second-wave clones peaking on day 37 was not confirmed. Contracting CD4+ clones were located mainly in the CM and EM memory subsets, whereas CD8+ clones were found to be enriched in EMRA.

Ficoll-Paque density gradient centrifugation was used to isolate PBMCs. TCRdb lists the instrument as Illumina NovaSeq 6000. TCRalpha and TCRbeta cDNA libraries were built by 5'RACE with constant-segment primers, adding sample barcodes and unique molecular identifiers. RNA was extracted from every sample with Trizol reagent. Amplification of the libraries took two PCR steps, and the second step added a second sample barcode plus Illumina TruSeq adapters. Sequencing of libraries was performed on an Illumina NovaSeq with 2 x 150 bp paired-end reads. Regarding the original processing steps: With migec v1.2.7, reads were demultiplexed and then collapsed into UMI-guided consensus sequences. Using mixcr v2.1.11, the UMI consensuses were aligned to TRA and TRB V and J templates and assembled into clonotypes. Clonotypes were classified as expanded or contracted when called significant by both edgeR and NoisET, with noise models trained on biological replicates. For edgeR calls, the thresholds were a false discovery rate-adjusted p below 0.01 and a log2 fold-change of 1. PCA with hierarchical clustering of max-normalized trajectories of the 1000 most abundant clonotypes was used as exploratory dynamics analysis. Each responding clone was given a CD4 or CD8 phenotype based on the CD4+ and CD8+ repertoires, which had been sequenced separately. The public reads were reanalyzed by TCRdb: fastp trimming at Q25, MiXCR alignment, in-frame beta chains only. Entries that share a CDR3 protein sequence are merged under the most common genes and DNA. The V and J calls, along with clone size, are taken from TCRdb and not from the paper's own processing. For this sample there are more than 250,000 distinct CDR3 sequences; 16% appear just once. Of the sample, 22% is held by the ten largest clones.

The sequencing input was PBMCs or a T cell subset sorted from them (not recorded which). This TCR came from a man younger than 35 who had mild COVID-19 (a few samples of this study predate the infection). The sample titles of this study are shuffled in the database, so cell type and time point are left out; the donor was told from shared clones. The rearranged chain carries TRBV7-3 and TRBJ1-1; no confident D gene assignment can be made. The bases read TGTGCCAGCAGCTTATATCCGGGCGCGGGCACTGAAGCTTTCTTT. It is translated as CASSLYPGAGTEAFF.